This passage covers 15 T cell receptor beta chains from one sample sequenced in a study of metastatic and nonmetastatic thyroid tumors. TCRdb recomputed clones from the PCR reads via MiXCR. Seen here are 20,000 to 30,000 clones, around 15% observed once, and the top ten hold 13% to 15%. Thyroid surgery took place with no prior treatment in any patient. Sequencing input: blood. These receptor sequences come from a female donor with papillary thyroid cancer or a benign thyroid nodule (not recorded which). Some clones in this sample may be carry-over from other donors' samples.

This clone has at least ten counts. The chain uses TRBV5-6 and TRBJ1-5, with TRBD1 identical over 7 bases. Per germline, CDR1 SGHDT and CDR2 YYEEEE. This CDR3 is built from 15 residues. J lost 1 base, V lost 7 bases, and 8 bases had no gene match. The DNA for the CDR3 is TGTGCCAGCGCTGTCAGGGGGACCAGCAATCAGCCCCAGCATTTT. It specifies CASAVRGTSNQPQHF. Using reference TRBV5-6 and TRBJ1-5 for the parts outside the CDR3, the full variable domain is DAGVTQSPTHLIKTRGQQVTLRCSPKSGHDTVSWYQQALGQGPQFIFQYYEEEERQRGNFPDRFSGHQFPNYSSELNVNALLLGDSALYLCASAVRGTSNQPQHFGDGTRLSIL.

Many counts were recorded for this clone. The gene calls are TRBV4-2 and TRBJ2-1, with 8 bases fitting TRBD2. V dropped 0 bases and J dropped 7; count of bases not matched to a gene: 8. This CDR3 is 16 amino acids long. Germline loops: CDR1 LGHNA, CDR2 YNFKEQ. CDR3 protein: CASSQDGGRLPNEQFF. For the CDR3, the DNA is TGTGCCAGCAGCCAAGACGGCGGGAGGTTACCAAATGAGCAGTTCTTC.

Ten or more counts support this clone. The rearrangement uses TRBV10-2 and TRBJ1-2, with D maybe TRBD1 (5 bases). CDR3 length: 14 amino acids. The V and J ends lost 0 bases and 8 bases respectively, with 13 bases between them. From germline, CDR1 is WSHSY and CDR2 SAAADI. CDR3 sequence: CASSESGAGRGYTF. In nucleotides, the CDR3 is TGCGCCAGCAGTGAGTCTGGGGCAGGTAGGGGCTACACCTTC.

This clone occurred many times. The J gene is TRBJ2-1, the V gene TRBV6-1; 9 nucleotides agree with TRBD1. The germline gives CDR1 MNHNS, CDR2 SASEGT. The CDR3 length is 14 residues. V lost 8 bases, J lost 6 bases, and 8 bases stayed unmatched. CDR3 sequence (DNA): TGTGCCAGCTCCGGGACAGGGATGTTCAATGAGCAGTTCTTC. It codes for CASSGTGMFNEQFF.

In this sample, this clone turned up a few times. One end of the junction varies from germline; a read error may be responsible. The CDR3 nucleotides are TGCGCCAGCAGTGACTCCTACGAGCAGTACTTC. This gives the protein CASSDSYEQYF. The V and J genes are TRBV6-5 and TRBJ2-7; D is uncertain. The germline gives CDR1 MNHEY, CDR2 SVGAGI. The CDR3 totals 11 residues.

Only one count was recorded for this clone. V usage is TRBV28 and J usage is TRBJ1-1; D gene unclear. The CDR3 contains 10 residues. Trimming shortened V by 8 bases and J by 3 bases, and 4 bases separated the two germline ends. In germline, CDR1 is MDHEN, CDR2 SYDVKM. In DNA form, the CDR3 reads TGTGCCAGCGGGCACACTGAAGCTTTCTTT. It is translated as CASGHTEAFF.

The gene calls are TRBV4-1 and TRBJ2-7, with 11 bases lining up with TRBD2. The germline CDR1 and CDR2 sequences are MGHRA and YSYEKL. Trimming removed 1 base from V and 2 bases from J; junction bases left unmatched: 4. The CDR3 totals 16 residues. Written as DNA, the CDR3 is TGCGCCAGCAGCCAAGGGGGACTAGCGGAAGCCTACGAGCAGTACTTC. This gives the protein CASSQGGLAEAYEQYF.

The rearrangement links TRBV20-1 to TRBJ2-7, with TRBD2 matching over 8 bases. This CDR3 contains 13 residues. The junction had 8 bases not matched to a gene; V was cut back by 6 bases and J by 4 bases. Germline V gene sequence: CDR1 DFQATT, CDR2 SNEGSKA (reference sequence). The CDR3 is CSARSGTSYEQYF. CDR3 coding DNA: TGCAGTGCCCGCTCCGGGACTAGTTACGAGCAGTACTTC.

In its sample, this clone was seen many times. The chain joins TRBV6-5 to TRBJ2-1, with 10 bases identical to TRBD2. This CDR3 has 19 residues. Per germline, CDR1 MNHEY and CDR2 SVGAGI. The ends lost 0 bases at V and 2 bases at J; junction bases unmatched: 10. Here the CDR3 DNA reads TGTGCCAGCAGTTACTCGACTACTAGCGGGAATCGGCCCTACAATGAGCAGTTCTTC. Protein sequence: CASSYSTTSGNRPYNEQFF.

CDR3 bases: TGTGCCAGCAGTCCTGGGACCTCCAATTCACCCCTCCACTTT. Translated: CASSPGTSNSPLHF. The chain is built from TRBV27 and TRBJ1-6; TRBD1 might be the D (5 bases). V was trimmed by 5 bases and J by 7 bases, leaving 12 bases between them. Germline V gene lookup returns CDR1 MNHEY and CDR2 SMNVEV (reference sequence). This CDR3 spans 14 amino acids.

This clone was counted ten times or more. The rearrangement joins TRBV13 to TRBJ2-3; 8 nucleotides agree with TRBD2. This CDR3 region has 14 residues. V lost 5 bases, J lost 4 bases, and 5 bases stayed unmatched. Looked up from germline, CDR1 is PRHDT and CDR2 is FYEKMQ (reference sequence). This CDR3 reads CASSRSGTADTQYF. The CDR3 DNA is TGTGCCAGCAGCCGTAGCGGGACGGCAGATACGCAGTATTTT.

In its sample, this clone was seen many times. The rearrangement joins TRBV19 to TRBJ2-3; 8 nucleotides match TRBD1. This CDR3 region has 15 residues. Looked up from germline, CDR1 is LNHDA and CDR2 is SQIVND (reference sequence). The junction had 10 bases not matched to a gene; V was cut back by 6 bases and J by 5 bases. CDR3 nucleotides: TGTGCCAGTAGAAGCGGCAGGGGGCGTAGAGATACGCAGTATTTT. It is translated as CASRSGRGRRDTQYF.

The sample holds many counts of this clone. The rearrangement joins TRBV27 to TRBJ2-7; D call uncertain. The V end was cut by 3 bases, the J end by 5 bases, with 5 bases between. Germline lookup yields CDR1 MNHEY and CDR2 SMNVEV (reference sequence). The CDR3 consists of 11 residues. The CDR3 here is CASSFGHEQYF. The CDR3 region has the DNA TGTGCCAGCAGTTTCGGCCACGAGCAGTACTTC.

This clone was counted a few times. The chain is built from TRBV5-4 and TRBJ1-5; D is perhaps TRBD1 (5 bases). This CDR3 is 14 amino acids long. CDR1 SGHNT and CDR2 YYREEE come from the germline V gene (reference sequence). V lost 1 base to trimming and J lost 4 bases, with 9 bases between them. The CDR3 is CASSLSGLNQPQHF. The CDR3 DNA reads TGTGCCAGCAGCTTGTCGGGGCTAAATCAGCCCCAGCATTTT. Variable domain in full (rest from reference TRBV5-4 and TRBJ1-5): ETGVTQSPTHLIKTRGQQVTLRCSSQSGHNTVSWYQQALGQGPQFIFQYYREEENGRGNFPPRFSGLQFPNYSSELNVNALELDDSALYLCASSLSGLNQPQHFGDGTRLSIL.

The chain employs TRBV19 and TRBJ1-2; D not resolved. The germline V and J ends were trimmed by 4 bases and 4 bases, with 10 bases remaining between them. CDR1 is LNHDA, CDR2 SQIVND, per germline (reference sequence). The CDR3 totals 13 residues. CDR3 nucleotides: TGTGCCAGTAGTAAGTGGGCGAGCTATGGCTACACCTTC. It is translated as CASSKWASYGYTF.